This T cell receptor beta chain was retrieved from a study of neurological immune-mediated disorders. This clonotype was picked up many times. Its antigen is not identified. The unsorted libraries were made from 2 million PBMCs kept at -80 C. General study points: Phylogenetic grouping placed 18 of 34 multiple sclerosis patients' repertoires in one related-CDR3 cluster, a possible signature. In HTLV-1-associated myelopathy, TCR clonal expansion was greatest, and in multiple sclerosis it was least, below healthy controls.

The making of cDNA relied on 5'RACE with 10-nucleotide random UMIs. MiXCR, applied by TCRdb to the 5' RACE reads, yields one record per CDR3 protein. The data show 45,000 to 50,000 distinct CDR3 sequences, with 4% to 5.5% seen just once and around 6% held by the top ten. V gave up 3 bases and J gave up 5 bases, with 8 bases separating them. CDR1 is DFQATT and CDR2 is SNEGSKA in the germline V gene (reference sequence). The CDR3 spans 12 residues. The specimen sequenced was PBMCs. The sequence derives from an older woman with multiple sclerosis. The chain carries TRBV20-1 and TRBJ2-4; D may be TRBD1 (5 bases). In DNA, the CDR3 is TGCAGTGCTAGTCGACAGCAAAACATTCAGTACTTC. Its translation: CSASRQQNIQYF.